The T cell receptor beta chain under discussion was sequenced for a study of blood T cell repertoires in COVID-19. On the study more broadly: COVID-19 samples, acute and convalescent, were from the United States, Italy and Spain.

Methods used by the authors: It was from reference gene primer amplification that nucleated cell counts were estimated. Libraries were prepared by immunoSEQ multiplex PCR; TCRdb keeps only in-frame clonotypes and omits some of them. D and trimming come from the DNA, and the V and J calls and clone size come from that table. The sample has about 76,000 clones, approximately 90% seen once; the top ten hold 5.8%. Trimming cost V 6 bases and J 6 bases; bases outside gene matches: 7. CDR1 is KGHSH, CDR2 LQKENI, per germline. The CDR3 consists of 14 residues. The sequence derives from a human donor in a cohort sampled during active COVID-19. Source material: peripheral blood. This chain connects TRBV18 to TRBJ1-1; 10 bases match TRBD1. The chain's CDR3 is CASSLGQGGPEAFF. CDR3 nucleotides: TGTGCCAGCTCCCTCGGACAGGGGGGCCCTGAAGCTTTCTTT.